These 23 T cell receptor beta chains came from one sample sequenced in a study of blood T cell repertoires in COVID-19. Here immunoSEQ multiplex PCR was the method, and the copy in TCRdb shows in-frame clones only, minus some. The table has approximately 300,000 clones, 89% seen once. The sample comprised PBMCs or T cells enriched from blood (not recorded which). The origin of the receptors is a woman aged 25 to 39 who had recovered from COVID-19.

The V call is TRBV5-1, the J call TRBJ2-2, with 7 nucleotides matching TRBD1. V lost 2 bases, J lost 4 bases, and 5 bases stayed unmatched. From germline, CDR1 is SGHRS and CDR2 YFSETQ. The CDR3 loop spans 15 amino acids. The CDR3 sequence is CASSFLGQTTGELFF. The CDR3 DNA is TGCGCCAGCAGCTTCCTGGGACAGACCACCGGGGAGCTGTTTTTT.

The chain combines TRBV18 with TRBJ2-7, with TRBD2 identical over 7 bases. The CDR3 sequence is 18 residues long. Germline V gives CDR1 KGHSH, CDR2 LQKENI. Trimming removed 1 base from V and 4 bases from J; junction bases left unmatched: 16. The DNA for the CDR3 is TGTGCCAGCTCACCACTGACGGGCGGGAGTTCAATGGGGTACGAGCAGTACTTC. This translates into CASSPLTGGSSMGYEQYF. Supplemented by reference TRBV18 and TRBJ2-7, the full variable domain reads NAGVMQNPRHLVRRRGQEARLRCSPMKGHSHVYWYRQLPEEGLKFMVYLQKENIIDESGMPKERFSAEFPKEGPSILRIQQVVRGDSAAYFCASSPLTGGSSMGYEQYFGPGTRLTVT.

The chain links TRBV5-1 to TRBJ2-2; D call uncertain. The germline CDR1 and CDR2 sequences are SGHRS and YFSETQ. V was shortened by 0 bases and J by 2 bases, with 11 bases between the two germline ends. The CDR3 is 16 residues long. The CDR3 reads CASSLAVYRNTGELFF. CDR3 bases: TGCGCCAGCAGCTTGGCCGTTTACAGAAACACCGGGGAGCTGTTTTTT. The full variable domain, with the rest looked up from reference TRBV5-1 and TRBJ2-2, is KAGVTQTPRYLIKTRGQQVTLSCSPISGHRSVSWYQQTPGQGLQFLFEYFSETQRNKGNFPGRFSGRQFSNSRSEMNVSTLELGDSALYLCASSLAVYRNTGELFFGEGSRLTVL.

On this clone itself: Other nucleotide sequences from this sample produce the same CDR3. The chain's CDR3 is CASSQDSSGANVLTF. The DNA for the CDR3 is TGTGCCAGCAGTCAGGACAGCTCTGGGGCCAACGTCCTGACTTTC. The chain employs TRBV6-5 and TRBJ2-6; the D gene is possibly TRBD1 (6 bases). Per germline, CDR1 MNHEY and CDR2 SVGAGI. The CDR3 extends over 15 amino acids. V was pared by 5 bases and J by 0 bases, with 8 bases between.

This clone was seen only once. The CDR3 loop reads CASSFGDRYHEQYF. CDR3 DNA: TGTGCCAGCAGCTTCGGGGACAGGTACCACGAGCAGTACTTC. This chain joins TRBV5-6 and TRBJ2-7, with 8 nucleotides matching TRBD1. CDR1 is SGHDT and CDR2 is YYEEEE in the germline V gene. J lost 5 bases, V lost 2 bases, and 6 bases had no gene match. The CDR3 contains 14 residues.

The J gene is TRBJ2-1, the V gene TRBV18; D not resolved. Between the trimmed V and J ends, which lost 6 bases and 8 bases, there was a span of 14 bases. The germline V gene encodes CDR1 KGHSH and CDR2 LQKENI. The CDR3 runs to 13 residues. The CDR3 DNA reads TGTGCCAGCTCCCCCTTCCCCGTCGATGAGCAGTTCTTC. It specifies CASSPFPVDEQFF.

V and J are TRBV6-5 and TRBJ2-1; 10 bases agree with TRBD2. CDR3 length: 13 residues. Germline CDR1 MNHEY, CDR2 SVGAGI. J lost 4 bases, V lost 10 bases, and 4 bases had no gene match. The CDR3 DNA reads TGTGCCACCCGGACTAGCGGATACAATGAGCAGTTCTTC. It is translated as CATRTSGYNEQFF.

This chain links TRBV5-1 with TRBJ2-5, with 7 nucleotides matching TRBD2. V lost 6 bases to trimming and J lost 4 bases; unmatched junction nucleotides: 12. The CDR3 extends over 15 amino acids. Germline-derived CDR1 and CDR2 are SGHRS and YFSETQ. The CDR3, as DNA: TGCGCCAGCACCGCAGCGGGATCTGGTGGAGAGACCCAGTACTTC. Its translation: CASTAAGSGGETQYF.

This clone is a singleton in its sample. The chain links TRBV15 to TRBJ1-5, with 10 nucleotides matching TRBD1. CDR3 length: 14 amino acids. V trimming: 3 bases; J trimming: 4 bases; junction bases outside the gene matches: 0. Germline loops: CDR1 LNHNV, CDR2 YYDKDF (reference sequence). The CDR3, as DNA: TGTGCCACCAGCAGGGGACAGGGGAATCAGCCCCAGCATTTT. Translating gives CATSRGQGNQPQHF.

CDR3 region: CASSFASGRAADTQYF. CDR3 bases: TGTGCCAGCAGTTTCGCTAGCGGGAGGGCAGCAGATACGCAGTATTTT. The V gene is TRBV27, the J gene TRBJ2-3, with 12 nucleotides matching TRBD2. V lost 3 bases and J lost 4; bases outside the gene matches: 5. Germline values: CDR1 MNHEY, CDR2 SMNVEV (reference sequence). CDR3 length equals 16 residues.

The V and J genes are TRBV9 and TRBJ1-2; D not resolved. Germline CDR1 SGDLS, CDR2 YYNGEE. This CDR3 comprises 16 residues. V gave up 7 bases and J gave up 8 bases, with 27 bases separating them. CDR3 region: CASDKWRPRGLWGYTF. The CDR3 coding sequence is TGTGCCAGCGATAAGTGGAGGCCCCGGGGTTTGTGGGGCTACACCTTC.

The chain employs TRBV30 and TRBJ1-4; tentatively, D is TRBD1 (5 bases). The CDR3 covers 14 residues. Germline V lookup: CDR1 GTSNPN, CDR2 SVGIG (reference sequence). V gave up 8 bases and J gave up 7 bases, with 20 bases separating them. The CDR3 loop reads CAGHGVISTEKLFF. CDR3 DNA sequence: TGTGCCGGACACGGCGTCATCTCGACTGAAAAACTGTTTTTT.

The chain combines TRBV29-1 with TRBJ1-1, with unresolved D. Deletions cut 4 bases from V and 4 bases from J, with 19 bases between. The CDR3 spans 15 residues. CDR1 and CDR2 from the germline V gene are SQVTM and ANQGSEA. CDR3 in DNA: TGCAGCGTTGTCCTCAACCAACCCCGGGTCACTGAAGCTTTCTTT. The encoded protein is CSVVLNQPRVTEAFF.

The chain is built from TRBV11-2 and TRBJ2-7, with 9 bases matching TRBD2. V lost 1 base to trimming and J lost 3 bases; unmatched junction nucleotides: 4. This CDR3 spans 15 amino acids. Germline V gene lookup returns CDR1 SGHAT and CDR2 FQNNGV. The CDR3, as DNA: TGTGCCAGCAGCTTAGTAGCGGGAGTGGTCTACGAGCAGTACTTC. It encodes CASSLVAGVVYEQYF.

As DNA, the CDR3 is TGTGCCAGCCGCCCGGGACAGGGCTCCCGCAGCTCCTACAATGAGCAGTTCTTC. It translates to CASRPGQGSRSSYNEQFF. The chain links TRBV7-6 to TRBJ2-1, with 9 bases lining up with TRBD1. After removal of 8 bases from V and 0 bases from J, the junction contained 14 bases not matched to a gene. This CDR3 contains 18 residues. Per the germline V gene, CDR1 is SGHVS and CDR2 is FNYEAQ.

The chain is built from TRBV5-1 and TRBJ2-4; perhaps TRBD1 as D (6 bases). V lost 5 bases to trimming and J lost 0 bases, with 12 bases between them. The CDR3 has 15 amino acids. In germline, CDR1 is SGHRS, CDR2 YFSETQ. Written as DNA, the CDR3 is TGCGCCAGCAGGGGACAAACACTAGCCAAAAACATTCAGTACTTC. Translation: CASRGQTLAKNIQYF.

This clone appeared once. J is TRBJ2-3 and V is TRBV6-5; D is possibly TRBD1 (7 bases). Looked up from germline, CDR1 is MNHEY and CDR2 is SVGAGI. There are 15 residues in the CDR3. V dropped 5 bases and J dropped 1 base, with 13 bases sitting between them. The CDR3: CASSSRGEGTDTQYF. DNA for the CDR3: TGTGCCAGCAGTAGCAGGGGGGAGGGCACAGATACGCAGTATTTT.

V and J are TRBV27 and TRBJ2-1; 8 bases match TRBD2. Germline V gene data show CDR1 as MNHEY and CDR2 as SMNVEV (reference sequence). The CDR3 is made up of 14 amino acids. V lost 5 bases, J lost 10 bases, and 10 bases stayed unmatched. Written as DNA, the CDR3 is TGTGCCAGCAGTCCCCTGGCGGGGGGTGGCGAGCAGTTCTTC. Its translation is CASSPLAGGGEQFF.

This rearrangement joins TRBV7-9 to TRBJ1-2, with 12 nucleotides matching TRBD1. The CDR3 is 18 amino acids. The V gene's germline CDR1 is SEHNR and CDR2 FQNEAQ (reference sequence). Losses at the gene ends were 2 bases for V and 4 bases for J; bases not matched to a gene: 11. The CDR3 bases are TGTGCCAGCAGCTTAATGTGGGACAGGGGGCCCCAAGGCTATGGCTACACCTTC. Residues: CASSLMWDRGPQGYGYTF. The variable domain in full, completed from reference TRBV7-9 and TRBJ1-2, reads DTGVSQNPRHKITKRGQNVTFRCDPISEHNRLYWYRQTLGQGPEFLTYFQNEAQLEKSRLLSDRFSAERPKGSFSTLEIQRTEQGDSAMYLCASSLMWDRGPQGYGYTFGSGTRLTVV.

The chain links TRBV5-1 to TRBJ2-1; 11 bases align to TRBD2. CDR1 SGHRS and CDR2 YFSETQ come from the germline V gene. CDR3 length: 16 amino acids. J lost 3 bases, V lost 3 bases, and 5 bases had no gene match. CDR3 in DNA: TGCGCCAGCAGCTCCTGGACTAGCGGGCACTACAATGAGCAGTTCTTC. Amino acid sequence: CASSSWTSGHYNEQFF.

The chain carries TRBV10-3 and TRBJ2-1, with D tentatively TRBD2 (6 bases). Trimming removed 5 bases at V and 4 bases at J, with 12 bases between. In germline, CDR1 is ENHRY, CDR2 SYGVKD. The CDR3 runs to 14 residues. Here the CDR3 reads CAISLADNYNEQFF. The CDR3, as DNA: TGTGCCATCAGTTTAGCGGATAATTACAATGAGCAGTTCTTC.

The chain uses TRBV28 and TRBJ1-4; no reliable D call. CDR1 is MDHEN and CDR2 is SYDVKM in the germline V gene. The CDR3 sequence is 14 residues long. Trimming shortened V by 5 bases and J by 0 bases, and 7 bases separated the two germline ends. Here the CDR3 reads CASSTGTTNEKLFF. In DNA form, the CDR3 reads TGTGCCAGCAGTACGGGTACAACTAATGAAAAACTGTTTTTT.

As DNA, the CDR3 is TGTGCCAGCTCACCGACAGGGGAATTTCTCAATGAGCAGTTCTTC. Its translation: CASSPTGEFLNEQFF. V gene TRBV18 combines with J gene TRBJ2-1; 8 nucleotides align to TRBD1. CDR3 length: 15 amino acids. Per the germline V gene, CDR1 is KGHSH and CDR2 is LQKENI. Unmatched junction bases numbered 7, after V lost 3 bases and J lost 6 bases.